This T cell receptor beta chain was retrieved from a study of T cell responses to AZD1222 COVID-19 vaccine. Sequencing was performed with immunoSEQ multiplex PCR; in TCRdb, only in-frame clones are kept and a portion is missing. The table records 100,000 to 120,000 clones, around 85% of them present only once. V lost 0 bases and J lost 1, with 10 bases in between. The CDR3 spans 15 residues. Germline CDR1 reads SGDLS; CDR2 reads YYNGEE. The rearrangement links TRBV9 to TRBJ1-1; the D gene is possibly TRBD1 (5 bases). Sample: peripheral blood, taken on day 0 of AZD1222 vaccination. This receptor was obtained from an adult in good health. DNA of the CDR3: TGTGCCAGCAGCGTAGAGCGGCAGGGGAACACTGAAGCTTTCTTT. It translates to CASSVERQGNTEAFF.